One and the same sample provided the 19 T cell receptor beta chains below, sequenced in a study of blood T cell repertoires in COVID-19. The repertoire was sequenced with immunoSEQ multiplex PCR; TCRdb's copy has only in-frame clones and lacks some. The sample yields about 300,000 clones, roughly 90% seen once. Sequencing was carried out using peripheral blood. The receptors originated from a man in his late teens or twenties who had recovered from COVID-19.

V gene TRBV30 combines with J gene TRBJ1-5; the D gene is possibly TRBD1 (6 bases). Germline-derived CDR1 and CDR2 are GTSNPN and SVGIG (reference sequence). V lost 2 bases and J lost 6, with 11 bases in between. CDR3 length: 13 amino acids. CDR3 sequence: CAWSTGILQPQHF. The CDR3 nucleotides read TGTGCCTGGAGTACAGGGATACTTCAGCCCCAGCATTTT.

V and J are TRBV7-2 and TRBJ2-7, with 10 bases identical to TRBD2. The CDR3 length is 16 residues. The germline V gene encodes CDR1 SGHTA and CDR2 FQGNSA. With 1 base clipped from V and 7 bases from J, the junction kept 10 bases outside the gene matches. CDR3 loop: CASSLGLAGVVWEQYF. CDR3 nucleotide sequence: TGTGCCAGCAGCTTAGGTCTAGCGGGAGTGGTTTGGGAGCAGTACTTC.

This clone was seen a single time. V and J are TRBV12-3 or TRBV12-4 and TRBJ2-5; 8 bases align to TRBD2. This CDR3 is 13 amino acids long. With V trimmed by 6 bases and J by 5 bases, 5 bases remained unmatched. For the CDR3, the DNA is TGTGCCAGCAGCCACGGGGGGGCTGAGACCCAGTACTTC. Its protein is CASSHGGAETQYF.

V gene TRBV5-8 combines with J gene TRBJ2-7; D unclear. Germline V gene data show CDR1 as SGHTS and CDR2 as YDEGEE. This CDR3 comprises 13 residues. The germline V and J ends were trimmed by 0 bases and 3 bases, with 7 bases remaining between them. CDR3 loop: CASSLDTDYEQYF. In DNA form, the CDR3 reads TGTGCCAGCAGCTTGGACACAGACTACGAGCAGTACTTC.

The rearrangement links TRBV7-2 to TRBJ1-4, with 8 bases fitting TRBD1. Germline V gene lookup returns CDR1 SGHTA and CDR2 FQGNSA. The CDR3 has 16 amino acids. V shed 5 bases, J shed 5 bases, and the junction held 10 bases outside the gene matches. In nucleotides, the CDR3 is TGTGCCAGCAGCGAGGGGCCGGGACAGGAGAATGAAAAACTGTTTTTT. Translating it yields CASSEGPGQENEKLFF.

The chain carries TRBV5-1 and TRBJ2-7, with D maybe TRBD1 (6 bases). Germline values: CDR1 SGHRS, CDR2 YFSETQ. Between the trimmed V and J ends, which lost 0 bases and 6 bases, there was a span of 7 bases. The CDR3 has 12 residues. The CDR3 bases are TGCGCCAGCAGCTTGGCACAGGGCGAGCAGTACTTC. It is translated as CASSLAQGEQYF. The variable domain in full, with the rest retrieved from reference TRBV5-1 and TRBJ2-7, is KAGVTQTPRYLIKTRGQQVTLSCSPISGHRSVSWYQQTPGQGLQFLFEYFSETQRNKGNFPGRFSGRQFSNSRSEMNVSTLELGDSALYLCASSLAQGEQYFGPGTRLTVT.

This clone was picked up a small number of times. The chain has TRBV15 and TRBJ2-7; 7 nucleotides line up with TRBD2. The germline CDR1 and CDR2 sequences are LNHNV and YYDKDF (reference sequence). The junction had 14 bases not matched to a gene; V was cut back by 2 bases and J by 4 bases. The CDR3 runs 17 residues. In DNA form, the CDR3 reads TGTGCCACCAGCAGATCGGGGATTACGGGAGGAACTTACGAGCAGTACTTC. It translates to CATSRSGITGGTYEQYF.

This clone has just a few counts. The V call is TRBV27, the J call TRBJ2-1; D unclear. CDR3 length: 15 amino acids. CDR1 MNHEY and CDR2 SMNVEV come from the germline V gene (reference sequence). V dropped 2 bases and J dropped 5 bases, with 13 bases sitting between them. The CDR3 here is CASSLGPPSDNEQFF. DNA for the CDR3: TGTGCCAGCAGTTTAGGTCCACCCAGTGACAATGAGCAGTTCTTC.

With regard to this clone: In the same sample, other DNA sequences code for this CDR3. The CDR3 nucleotides are TGCGCCAGCAGCTTGGACGGTTTGAACACCGGGGAGCTGTTTTTT. Translated: CASSLDGLNTGELFF. The rearrangement links TRBV5-1 to TRBJ2-2; D not certain. V lost 0 bases, J lost 1 base, and 7 bases lay in between. The CDR3 loop spans 15 amino acids. CDR1 and CDR2 (germline): SGHRS, YFSETQ.

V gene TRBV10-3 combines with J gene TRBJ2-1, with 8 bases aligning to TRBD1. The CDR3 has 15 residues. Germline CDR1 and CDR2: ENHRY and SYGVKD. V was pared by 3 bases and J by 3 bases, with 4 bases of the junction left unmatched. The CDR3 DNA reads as TGTGCCATCAGTGAAGCACAGGGGGTCTACAATGAGCAGTTCTTC. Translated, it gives CAISEAQGVYNEQFF.

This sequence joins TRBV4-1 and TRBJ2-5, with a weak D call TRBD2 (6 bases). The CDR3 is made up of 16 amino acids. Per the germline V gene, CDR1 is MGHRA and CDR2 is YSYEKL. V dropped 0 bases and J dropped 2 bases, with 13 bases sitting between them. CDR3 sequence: CASSQDGLLAQETQYF. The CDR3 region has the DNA TGCGCCAGCAGCCAAGATGGTTTACTAGCTCAAGAGACCCAGTACTTC.

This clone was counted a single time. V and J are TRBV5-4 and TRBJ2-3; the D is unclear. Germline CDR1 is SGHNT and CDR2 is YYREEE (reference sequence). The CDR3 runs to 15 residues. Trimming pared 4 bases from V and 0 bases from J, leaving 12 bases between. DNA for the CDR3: TGTGCCAGCAGCCTAGGTGAATCTAGCACAGATACGCAGTATTTT. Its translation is CASSLGESSTDTQYF. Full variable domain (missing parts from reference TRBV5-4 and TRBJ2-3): ETGVTQSPTHLIKTRGQQVTLRCSSQSGHNTVSWYQQALGQGPQFIFQYYREEENGRGNFPPRFSGLQFPNYSSELNVNALELDDSALYLCASSLGESSTDTQYFGPGTRLTVL.

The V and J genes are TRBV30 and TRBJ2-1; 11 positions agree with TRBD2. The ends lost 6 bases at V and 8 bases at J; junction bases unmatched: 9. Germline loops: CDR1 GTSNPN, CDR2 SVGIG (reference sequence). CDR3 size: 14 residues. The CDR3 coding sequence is TGTGCCTGTCTTAGCGGGAGGGCCAGGTATGAGCAGTTCTTC. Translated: CACLSGRARYEQFF. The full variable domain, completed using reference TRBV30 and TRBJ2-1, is SQTIHQWPATLVQPVGSPLSLECTVEGTSNPNLYWYRQAAGRGLQLLFYSVGIGQISSEVPQNLSASRPQDRQFILSSKKLLLSDSGFYLCACLSGRARYEQFFGPGTRLTVL.

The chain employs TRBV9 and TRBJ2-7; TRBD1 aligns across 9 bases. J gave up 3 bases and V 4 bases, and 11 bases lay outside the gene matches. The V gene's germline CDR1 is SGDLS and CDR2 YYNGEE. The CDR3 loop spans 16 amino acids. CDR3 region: CASSREAGTGSYEQYF. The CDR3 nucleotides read TGTGCCAGCAGCAGAGAGGCCGGGACAGGGAGCTACGAGCAGTACTTC.

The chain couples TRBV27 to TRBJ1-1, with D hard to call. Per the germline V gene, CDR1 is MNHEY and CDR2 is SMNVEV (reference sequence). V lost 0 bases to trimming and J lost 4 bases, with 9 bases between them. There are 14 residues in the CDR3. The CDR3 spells CASSLSSRPTEAFF. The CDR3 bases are TGTGCCAGCAGTTTATCGTCCAGGCCCACTGAAGCTTTCTTT.

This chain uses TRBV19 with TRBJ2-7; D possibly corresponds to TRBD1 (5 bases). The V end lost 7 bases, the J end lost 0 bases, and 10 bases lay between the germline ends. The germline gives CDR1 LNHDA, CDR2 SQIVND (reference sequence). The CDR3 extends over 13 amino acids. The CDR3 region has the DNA TGTGCCAGTACGCCCAGGGACTCCTACGAGCAGTACTTC. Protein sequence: CASTPRDSYEQYF.

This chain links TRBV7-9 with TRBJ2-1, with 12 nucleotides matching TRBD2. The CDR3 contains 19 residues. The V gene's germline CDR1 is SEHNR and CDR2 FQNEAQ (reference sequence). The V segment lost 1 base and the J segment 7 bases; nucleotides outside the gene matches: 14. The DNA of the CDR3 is TGTGCCAGCAGCTTAGTCGGCAGGGGGCAGACTAGCGGGAGAAATGAGCAGTTCTTC. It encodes CASSLVGRGQTSGRNEQFF.

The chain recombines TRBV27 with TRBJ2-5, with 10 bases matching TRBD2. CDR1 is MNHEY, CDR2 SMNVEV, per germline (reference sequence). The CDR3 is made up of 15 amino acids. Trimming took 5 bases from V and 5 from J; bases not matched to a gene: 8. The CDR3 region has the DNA TGTGCCAGCAGTATCCAGCGGGGGGGCGATGAGACCCAGTACTTC. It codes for CASSIQRGGDETQYF.

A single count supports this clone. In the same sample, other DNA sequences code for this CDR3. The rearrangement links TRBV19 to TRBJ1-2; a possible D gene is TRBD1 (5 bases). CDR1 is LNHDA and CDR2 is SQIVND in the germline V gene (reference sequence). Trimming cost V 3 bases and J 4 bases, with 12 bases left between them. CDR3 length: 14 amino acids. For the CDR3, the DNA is TGTGCCAGTAGTATCAGTGGGGGGGGCTATGGCTACACCTTC. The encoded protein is CASSISGGGYGYTF.